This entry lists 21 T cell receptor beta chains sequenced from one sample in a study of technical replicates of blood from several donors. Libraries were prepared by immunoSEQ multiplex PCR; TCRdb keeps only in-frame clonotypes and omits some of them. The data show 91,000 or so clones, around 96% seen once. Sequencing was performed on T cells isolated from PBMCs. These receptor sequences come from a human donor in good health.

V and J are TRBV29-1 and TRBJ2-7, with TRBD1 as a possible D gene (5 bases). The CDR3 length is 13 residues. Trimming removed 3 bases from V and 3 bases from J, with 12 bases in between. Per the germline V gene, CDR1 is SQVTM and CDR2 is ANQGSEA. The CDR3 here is CSVEVQGSYEQYF. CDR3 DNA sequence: TGCAGCGTTGAGGTCCAGGGCAGCTACGAGCAGTACTTC.

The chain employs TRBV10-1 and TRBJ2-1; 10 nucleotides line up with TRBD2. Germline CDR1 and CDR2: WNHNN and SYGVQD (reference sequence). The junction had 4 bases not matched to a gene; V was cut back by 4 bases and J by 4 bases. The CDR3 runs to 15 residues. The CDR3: CASSVTSGLYNEQFF. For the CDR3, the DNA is TGCGCCAGCAGTGTGACTAGCGGGCTTTACAATGAGCAGTTCTTC.

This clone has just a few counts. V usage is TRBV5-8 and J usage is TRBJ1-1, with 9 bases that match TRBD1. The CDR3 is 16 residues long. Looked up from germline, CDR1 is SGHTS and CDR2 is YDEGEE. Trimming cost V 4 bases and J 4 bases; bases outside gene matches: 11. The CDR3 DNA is TGTGCCAGCAGCCAAAATACCGGGACAGGGACCACTGAAGCTTTCTTT. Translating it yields CASSQNTGTGTTEAFF.

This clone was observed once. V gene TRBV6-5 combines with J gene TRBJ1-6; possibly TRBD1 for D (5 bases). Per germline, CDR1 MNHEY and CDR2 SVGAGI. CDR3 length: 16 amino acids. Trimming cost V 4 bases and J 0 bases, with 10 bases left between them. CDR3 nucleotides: TGTGCCAGCAGTTTGGGGCCGAGCTCCTATAATTCACCCCTCCACTTT. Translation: CASSLGPSSYNSPLHF.

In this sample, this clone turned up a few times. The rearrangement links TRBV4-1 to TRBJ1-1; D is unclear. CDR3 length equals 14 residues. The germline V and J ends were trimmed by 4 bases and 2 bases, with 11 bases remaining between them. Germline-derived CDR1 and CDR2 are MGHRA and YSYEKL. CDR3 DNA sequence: TGCGCCAGCAGCCCTGAACAAATTAACACTGAAGCTTTCTTT. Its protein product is CASSPEQINTEAFF.

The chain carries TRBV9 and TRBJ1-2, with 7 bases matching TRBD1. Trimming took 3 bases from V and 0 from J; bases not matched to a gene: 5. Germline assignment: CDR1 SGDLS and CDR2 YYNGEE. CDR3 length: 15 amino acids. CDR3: CASSGGTATNYGYTF. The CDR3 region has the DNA TGTGCCAGCAGCGGCGGGACAGCAACTAACTATGGCTACACCTTC.

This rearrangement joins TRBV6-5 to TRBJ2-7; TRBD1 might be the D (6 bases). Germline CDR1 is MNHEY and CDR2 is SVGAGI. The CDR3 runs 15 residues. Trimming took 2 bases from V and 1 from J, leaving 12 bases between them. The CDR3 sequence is CASSYAYRASYEQYF. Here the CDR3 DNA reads TGTGCCAGCAGTTACGCCTACAGGGCATCCTACGAGCAGTACTTC.

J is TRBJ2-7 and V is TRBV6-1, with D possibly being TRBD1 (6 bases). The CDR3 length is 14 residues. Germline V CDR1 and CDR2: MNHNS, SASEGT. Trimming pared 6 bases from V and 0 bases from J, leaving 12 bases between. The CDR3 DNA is TGTGCCAGCAGGCCGCAGGGGAGCTCCTACGAGCAGTACTTC. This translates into CASRPQGSSYEQYF.

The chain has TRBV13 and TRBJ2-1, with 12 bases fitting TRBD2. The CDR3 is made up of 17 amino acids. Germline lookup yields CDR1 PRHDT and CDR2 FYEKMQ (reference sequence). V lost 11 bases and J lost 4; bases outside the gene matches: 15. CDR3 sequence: CAGSGTSGLGRYNEQFF. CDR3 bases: TGTGCCGGCTCCGGGACTAGCGGGTTGGGTCGGTACAATGAGCAGTTCTTC.

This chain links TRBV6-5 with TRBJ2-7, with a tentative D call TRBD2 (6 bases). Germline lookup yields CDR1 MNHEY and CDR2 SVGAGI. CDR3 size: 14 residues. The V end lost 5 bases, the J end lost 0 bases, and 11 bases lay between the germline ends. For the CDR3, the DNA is TGTGCCAGCAGTGGGGGACTTGACTCCTACGAGCAGTACTTC. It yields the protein CASSGGLDSYEQYF.

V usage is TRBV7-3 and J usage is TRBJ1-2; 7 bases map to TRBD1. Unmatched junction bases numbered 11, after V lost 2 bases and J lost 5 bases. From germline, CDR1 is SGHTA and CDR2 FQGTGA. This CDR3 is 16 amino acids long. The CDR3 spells CASSLQPRDSLYGYTF. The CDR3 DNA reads TGTGCCAGCAGCTTACAGCCTCGGGACAGTCTATATGGCTACACCTTC.

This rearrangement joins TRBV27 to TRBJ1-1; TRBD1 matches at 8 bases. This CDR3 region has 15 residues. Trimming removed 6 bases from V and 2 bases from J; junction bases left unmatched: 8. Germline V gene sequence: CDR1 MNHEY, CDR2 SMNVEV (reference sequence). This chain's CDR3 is CASRSGGGLNTEAFF. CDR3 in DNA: TGTGCCAGCAGATCAGGGGGCGGGTTAAACACTGAAGCTTTCTTT.

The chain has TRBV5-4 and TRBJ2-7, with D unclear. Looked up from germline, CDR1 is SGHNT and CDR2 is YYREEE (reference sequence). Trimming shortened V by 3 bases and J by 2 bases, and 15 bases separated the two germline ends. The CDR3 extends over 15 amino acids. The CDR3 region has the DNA TGTGCCAGCAGCTCCCGGCCTTTGGGCCCCTACGAGCAGTACTTC. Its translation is CASSSRPLGPYEQYF. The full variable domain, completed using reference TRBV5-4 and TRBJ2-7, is ETGVTQSPTHLIKTRGQQVTLRCSSQSGHNTVSWYQQALGQGPQFIFQYYREEENGRGNFPPRFSGLQFPNYSSELNVNALELDDSALYLCASSSRPLGPYEQYFGPGTRLTVT.

CDR3 sequence: CASSPGAAKQFF. The CDR3 DNA follows: TGTGCCAGCAGCCCAGGAGCGGCGAAGCAGTTCTTC. V usage is TRBV27 and J usage is TRBJ2-1, with D perhaps matching TRBD2 (5 bases). The CDR3 totals 12 residues. Between the trimmed V and J ends, which lost 6 bases and 11 bases, there was a span of 14 bases. Germline lookup yields CDR1 MNHEY and CDR2 SMNVEV (reference sequence).

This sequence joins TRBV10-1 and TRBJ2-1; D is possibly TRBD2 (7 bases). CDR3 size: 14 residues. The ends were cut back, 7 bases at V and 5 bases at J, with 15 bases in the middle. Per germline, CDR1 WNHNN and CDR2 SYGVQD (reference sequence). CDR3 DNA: TGCGCCAGCAATTCCGGGGGGCCCGACAATGAGCAGTTCTTC. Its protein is CASNSGGPDNEQFF.

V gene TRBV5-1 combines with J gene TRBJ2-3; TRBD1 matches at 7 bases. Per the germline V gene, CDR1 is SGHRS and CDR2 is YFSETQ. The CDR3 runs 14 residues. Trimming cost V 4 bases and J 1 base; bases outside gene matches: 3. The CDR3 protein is CASSTGQGTDTQYF. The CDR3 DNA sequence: TGCGCCAGCAGCACTGGACAGGGCACAGATACGCAGTATTTT.

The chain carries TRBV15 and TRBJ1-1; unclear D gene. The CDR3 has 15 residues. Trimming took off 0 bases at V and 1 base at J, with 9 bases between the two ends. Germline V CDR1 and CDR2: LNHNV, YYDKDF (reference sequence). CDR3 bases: TGTGCCACCAGCAGAGATATAACCAGGAACACTGAAGCTTTCTTT. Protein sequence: CATSRDITRNTEAFF.

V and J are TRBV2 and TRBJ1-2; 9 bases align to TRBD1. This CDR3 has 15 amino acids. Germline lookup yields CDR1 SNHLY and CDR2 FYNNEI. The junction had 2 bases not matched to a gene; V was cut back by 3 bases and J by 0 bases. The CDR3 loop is CASSERQGANYGYTF. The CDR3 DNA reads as TGTGCCAGCAGTGAGAGACAGGGGGCTAACTATGGCTACACCTTC.

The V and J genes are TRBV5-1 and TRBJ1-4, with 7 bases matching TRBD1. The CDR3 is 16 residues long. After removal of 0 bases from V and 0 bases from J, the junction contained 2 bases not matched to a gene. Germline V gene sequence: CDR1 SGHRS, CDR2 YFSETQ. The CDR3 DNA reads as TGCGCCAGCAGCTTGGCAGGGGGTGCAACTAATGAAAAACTGTTTTTT. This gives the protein CASSLAGGATNEKLFF. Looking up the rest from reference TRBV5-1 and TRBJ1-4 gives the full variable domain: KAGVTQTPRYLIKTRGQQVTLSCSPISGHRSVSWYQQTPGQGLQFLFEYFSETQRNKGNFPGRFSGRQFSNSRSEMNVSTLELGDSALYLCASSLAGGATNEKLFFGSGTQLSVL.

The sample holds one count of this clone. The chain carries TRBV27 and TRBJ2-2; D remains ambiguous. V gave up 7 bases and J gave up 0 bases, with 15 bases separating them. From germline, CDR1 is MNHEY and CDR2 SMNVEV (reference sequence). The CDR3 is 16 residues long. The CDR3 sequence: CASTDTATANTGELFF. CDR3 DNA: TGTGCCAGCACCGACACAGCAACCGCGAACACCGGGGAGCTGTTTTTT.

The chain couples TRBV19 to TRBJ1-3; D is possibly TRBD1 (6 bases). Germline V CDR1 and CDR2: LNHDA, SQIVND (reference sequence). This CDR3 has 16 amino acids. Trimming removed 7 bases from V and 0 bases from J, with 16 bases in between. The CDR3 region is CASIGPGAISGNTIYF. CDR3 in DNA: TGTGCCAGTATCGGGCCAGGGGCGATCTCTGGAAACACCATATATTTT.